This T cell receptor beta chain was observed in a study of CD8 T cells in ankylosing spondylitis. Whole-study findings and limits: Disease-linked clones reportedly showed significant enrichment in matched ankylosing spondylitis synovial fluid. Disease-linked clones bore a CD8+ phenotype, appearing relatively rarely in peripheral blood.

Scientists made TCR beta libraries using quantitative 5'-RACE with molecular barcodes. One entry per CDR3 protein, called by TCRdb with MiXCR from the 5' RACE reads. This sample has about 220,000 distinct CDR3 sequences, with roughly 24% found just once. In germline, CDR1 is SGHRS, CDR2 YFSETQ. With 4 bases clipped from V and 8 bases from J, the junction kept 9 bases outside the gene matches. The CDR3 contains 15 residues. In this sample, this clonotype turned up many times. Its matching antigen is unknown. Sequences were obtained from blood, either unsorted or a sorted T cell fraction (not recorded which). The genes are TRBV5-1 and TRBJ2-1; 10 bases are a match to TRBD1. The receptor comes from a male donor with ankylosing spondylitis or in good health (not recorded which). DNA of the CDR3: TGCGCCAGCAGCCCCCGGGACAGGGGTATCTATGAGCAGTTCTTC. Its translation is CASSPRDRGIYEQFF.